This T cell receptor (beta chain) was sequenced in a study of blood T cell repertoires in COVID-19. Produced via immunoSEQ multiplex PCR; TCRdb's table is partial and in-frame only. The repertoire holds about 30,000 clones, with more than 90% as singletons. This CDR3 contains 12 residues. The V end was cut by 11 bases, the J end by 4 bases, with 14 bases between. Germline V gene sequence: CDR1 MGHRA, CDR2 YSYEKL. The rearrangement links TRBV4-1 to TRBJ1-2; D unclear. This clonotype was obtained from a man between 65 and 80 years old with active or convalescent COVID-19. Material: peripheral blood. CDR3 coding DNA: TGCGCCCCAACGCGGCGGTCCTATGGCTACACCTTC. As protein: CAPTRRSYGYTF.